This T cell receptor beta chain originates from a study of shared clonotypes between healthy human individuals. This CDR3 comprises 16 residues. The germline V gene has CDR1 SGHTA and CDR2 FQGTGA. V was trimmed by 2 bases and J by 0 bases, leaving 13 bases between them. Libraries were prepared by immunoSEQ multiplex PCR; TCRdb keeps only in-frame clonotypes and omits some of them. The table includes 2 million to 2.5 million clones, approximately 94% detected once. The TCR originated in a man aged 18 to 35 in good health. The sample consisted of naive CD4+ T cells sorted from blood. Sample subset: CD45RA+ positively selected. J is TRBJ1-2 and V is TRBV7-3; the D is unclear. The CDR3 is CASSLRWTVANYGYTF. The CDR3 DNA sequence: TGTGCCAGCAGCTTACGGTGGACCGTAGCTAACTATGGCTACACCTTC.